The text below deals with one T cell receptor beta chain. This receptor's antigen is unknown. No base-level quality is on record; no much larger clone is a single base apart. Taken with the paper, the label for time point translates to: about 28 days (+/-7) after the second vaccine dose. AZD1222 recipients with second doses at about 4 weeks or about 12 weeks were pooled, because spike-specific TCR depth and breadth did not differ between schedules. Vaccinee samples came from UK trials COV001 and COV002, including a single-blind randomized controlled phase 2/3 trial of AZD1222 (ChAdOx1 nCoV-19) in healthy adults. Trial participant PBMC samples were collected at day 0 and day 28 after the second dose for TCRbeta chain sequencing. The entry originates in a study of T cell responses to AZD1222 COVID-19 vaccine (dated by TCRdb to the early 2020s). Background on the whole study: A total of 230 to 250 trial participants underwent TCR sequencing, of whom 207 received two doses of AZD1222 and 26 received two doses of the MenACWY control vaccine. Trial participants were enrolled into age subgroups of 18-55, 56-69 and 70-plus years, which contained about 150, 28 and 57 TCR-sequenced participants, respectively.

Results and caveats for the whole study, not just this receptor: Vaccine-associated CD4 TCRs spanned the whole spike protein, with dominant responses in regions 160-218 and 743-854. Participants were mostly white British and included more females than males, and it was suggested by the authors that clonal diversity may have been underestimated. After two AZD1222 doses, spike-specific TCR breadth and depth were significantly higher than at day 0 and than in MenACWY recipients. Because no day 14 peak-response samples were available, the repertoires could be characterized only after the peak T cell response. Only five to seven AZD1222 recipients were SARS-CoV-2 seropositive at baseline, limiting conclusions about previously exposed vaccinees. Reportedly, close to half of the unique spike-specific TCRs recognized epitopes lying outside the regions that are mutated in the B.1.351 and B.1.1.7 variants. The 56-69-year group was small, and its depth increase did not reach significance, likely because of low power.

The V end loses 3 bases and the J end loses 0 bases, and a stretch of 6 bases separates them. From cysteine to phenylalanine, the CDR3 is 15 amino acids long. Only the CDR3 portion is preserved as DNA: 45 bases, with reading frame beginning at the first base. From a lookup of the germline V gene, CDR1 and CDR2 are MRHNA and SNTAGT. The CDR3 regions of human TCRbeta chains were analyzed by immunosequencing. Per the original workflow: TCRs in the repertoires were compared against a reference library of SARS-CoV-2-specific TCRs that had been generated with the MIRA antigen-specificity platform. Breadth was defined as the fraction of unique TCRs that were SARS-CoV-2-associated, and depth was defined as the fraction of total T cells that were SARS-CoV-2-associated. Using the MIRA data, every spike-specific TCR was mapped to the spike region that the TCR reacted to and assigned to either a CD4 or a CD8 class. Log10-transformed breadth and depth values were compared by one-way ANOVA with Sidak's multiple comparisons tests. TCRdb mirrors the immuneACCESS table, restricted to in-frame sequences. Some clones are absent from its copies; in checked studies, under half trace to an unresolved V gene, and the reason for the others is unknown. The V and J calls and clone size are taken from that table; D and trimming were inferred from the DNA. The sample table contains roughly 150,000 clones; only one count was recorded for around nine tenths of them. In total, the top ten clones hold about 1.6% of the sample.

The chain uses TRBV6-4 and TRBJ2-6; matching of 5 bases hints at TRBD1 as the D gene. This sequence was found in an adult who received the AZD1222 COVID-19 vaccine. Sequenced material: peripheral blood, taken 28 days after the second AZD1222 dose. The CDR3 region: CASSEDISGANVLTF. Here is the DNA: TGTGCCAGCAGTGAGGACATCTCTGGGGCCAACGTCCTGACTTTC.